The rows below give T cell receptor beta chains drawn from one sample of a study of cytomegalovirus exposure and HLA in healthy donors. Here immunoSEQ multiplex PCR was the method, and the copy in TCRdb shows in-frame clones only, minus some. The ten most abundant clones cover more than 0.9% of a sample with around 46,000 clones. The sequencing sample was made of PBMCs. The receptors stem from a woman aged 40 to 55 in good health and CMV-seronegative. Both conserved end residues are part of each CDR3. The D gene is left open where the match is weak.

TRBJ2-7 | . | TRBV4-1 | CASGRGTAGIYEQYF | TGCGCCAGCGGCCGTGGGACGGCGGGGATCTACGAGCAGTACTTC
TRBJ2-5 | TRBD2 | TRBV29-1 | CSVETGGATETQYF | TGCAGCGTTGAAACGGGGGGGGCAACGGAGACCCAGTACTTC
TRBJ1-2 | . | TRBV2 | CASSRDFDGYTF | TGTGCCAGCAGCCGGGACTTTGATGGCTACACCTTC
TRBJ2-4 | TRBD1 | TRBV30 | CAWSGGQGAKNIQYF | TGTGCCTGGAGTGGGGGACAGGGAGCCAAAAACATTCAGTACTTC
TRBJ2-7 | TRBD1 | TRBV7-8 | CASSILGQVIYEQYF | TGTGCCAGCAGCATCCTGGGACAGGTGATCTACGAGCAGTACTTC
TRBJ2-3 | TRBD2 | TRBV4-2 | CASTHDLADTDTQYF | TGTGCCAGCACACACGACCTAGCGGACACAGATACGCAGTATTTT
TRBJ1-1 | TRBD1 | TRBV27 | CASSPRQGEGTAFF | TGTGCCAGCAGTCCGCGACAGGGCGAGGGTACTGCTTTCTTT
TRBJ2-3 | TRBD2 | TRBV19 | CASGGLAGSGTDTQYF | TGTGCCAGTGGAGGACTAGCGGGGAGCGGAACAGATACGCAGTATTTT
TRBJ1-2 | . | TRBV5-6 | CASSLVVRGRDGYTF | TGTGCCAGCAGCTTGGTGGTCCGAGGGAGGGACGGCTACACCTTC
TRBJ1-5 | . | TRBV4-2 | CASSQGARGSNQPQHF | TGTGCCAGCAGCCAAGGGGCACGGGGTAGCAATCAGCCCCAGCATTTT
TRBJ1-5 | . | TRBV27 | CASSFHSTSSNQPQHF | TGTGCCAGCAGTTTTCACTCGACATCTAGCAATCAGCCCCAGCATTTT
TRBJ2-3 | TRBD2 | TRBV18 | CASSTPTSGGTDTQYF | TGTGCCAGCTCAACGCCTACTAGCGGGGGGACAGATACGCAGTATTTT
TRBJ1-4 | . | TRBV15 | CATSRDRQVGEKLFF | TGTGCCACCAGCAGAGATAGACAGGTCGGCGAAAAACTGTTTTTT
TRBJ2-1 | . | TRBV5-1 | CASSVGLLEQFF | TGCGCCAGCAGCGTGGGACTTCTTGAGCAGTTCTTC
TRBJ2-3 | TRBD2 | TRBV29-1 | CSVDWLAANTQYF | TGCAGCGTTGACTGGCTAGCGGCCAATACGCAGTATTTT
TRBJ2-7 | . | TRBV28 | CASRSSAYEQYF | TGTGCCAGCAGATCCAGCGCCTACGAGCAGTACTTC